These 9 T cell receptor beta chains came from one sample sequenced in a study of blood T cell repertoires in COVID-19. Assay: immunoSEQ multiplex PCR; the TCRdb copy retains only in-frame clones and omits some. The sample consists of under 80,000 clones, 88% of them appearing once. The sample was peripheral blood. These receptors were taken from a human donor in a cohort sampled during active COVID-19.

The chain is built from TRBV11-2 and TRBJ2-7; tentatively, D is TRBD2 (6 bases). CDR3 length: 15 residues. Per the germline V gene, CDR1 is SGHAT and CDR2 is FQNNGV. The ends were cut back, 5 bases at V and 0 bases at J, with 14 bases in the middle. CDR3 nucleotides: TGTGCCAGCAGCGACCCAGGAGGGAGCTCCTACGAGCAGTACTTC. The encoded protein is CASSDPGGSSYEQYF.

The chain uses TRBV7-8 and TRBJ2-1, with D possibly TRBD1 on 5 matching bases. Trimming pared 3 bases from V and 0 bases from J, leaving 12 bases between. This CDR3 is 16 amino acids long. CDR1 and CDR2 from the germline V gene are SGHVS and FQNEAQ. The CDR3 sequence: CASSFSRASSYNEQFF. In DNA form, the CDR3 reads TGTGCCAGCAGCTTTAGCAGGGCCAGCTCCTACAATGAGCAGTTCTTC. The full variable domain, completed using reference TRBV7-8 and TRBJ2-1, is GAGVSQSPRYKVAKRGQDVALRCDPISGHVSLFWYQQALGQGPEFLTYFQNEAQLDKSGLPSDRFFAERPEGSVSTLKIQRTQQEDSAVYLCASSFSRASSYNEQFFGPGTRLTVL.

This clone came up once. The genes are TRBV19 and TRBJ1-1, with D perhaps matching TRBD1 (6 bases). The germline CDR1 and CDR2 sequences are LNHDA and SQIVND (reference sequence). The ends were cut back, 5 bases at V and 1 base at J, with 8 bases in the middle. The CDR3 consists of 13 residues. The CDR3 loop reads CASSEQGNTEAFF. CDR3 bases: TGTGCCAGTAGTGAACAGGGGAACACTGAAGCTTTCTTT.

In this sample, this clone turned up a few times. This rearrangement joins TRBV5-1 to TRBJ1-6; TRBD1 agrees at 9 bases. J gave up 7 bases and V 4 bases, and 3 bases lay outside the gene matches. The germline gives CDR1 SGHRS, CDR2 YFSETQ. The CDR3 extends over 14 amino acids. CDR3: CASSMGTGNSPLHF. The CDR3, as DNA: TGCGCCAGCAGCATGGGGACAGGGAATTCACCCCTCCACTTT.

This CDR3 is CASSSYYLAGEGDNEQFF. Written as DNA, the CDR3 is TGTGCCAGCAGCTCATACTATCTAGCGGGAGAAGGGGACAATGAGCAGTTCTTC. The genes are TRBV11-3 and TRBJ2-1; 10 bases map to TRBD2. The V and J ends lost 4 bases and 5 bases, in that order; junction bases with no gene match: 14. The CDR3 consists of 18 residues. Germline V lookup: CDR1 SGHNT, CDR2 YENEEA.

The V and J genes are TRBV11-2 and TRBJ2-4; 8 nucleotides agree with TRBD1. CDR3 size: 14 residues. The ends lost 5 bases at V and 6 bases at J; junction bases unmatched: 6. Germline lookup yields CDR1 SGHAT and CDR2 FQNNGV. The CDR3 region is CASSAGQVINIQYF. The CDR3 bases are TGTGCCAGCAGCGCGGGACAGGTGATAAACATTCAGTACTTC.

This chain uses TRBV4-1 with TRBJ2-1; the match to TRBD2 covers 14 bases. V trimming: 8 bases; J trimming: 4 bases; junction bases outside the gene matches: 1. The CDR3 sequence is 14 residues long. Germline loops: CDR1 MGHRA, CDR2 YSYEKL. The CDR3 loop is CASGTSGGYNEQFF. CDR3 bases: TGCGCCAGCGGGACTAGCGGGGGTTACAATGAGCAGTTCTTC.

V usage is TRBV28 and J usage is TRBJ1-1, with 7 bases aligning to TRBD1. This CDR3 has 12 amino acids. The J segment lost 9 bases and the V segment lost 6 bases, leaving 7 bases of the junction unmatched. The V gene's germline CDR1 is MDHEN and CDR2 SYDVKM. In DNA form, the CDR3 reads TGTGCCAGCAGCACGACAGGGCGGAAAGCTTTCTTT. Protein: CASSTTGRKAFF.

The V and J genes are TRBV10-2 and TRBJ1-5, with D possibly TRBD1 on 5 matching bases. The V end was cut by 0 bases, the J end by 3 bases, with 12 bases between. The CDR3 is 16 amino acids. Germline CDR1 and CDR2: WSHSY and SAAADI. CDR3 bases: TGCGCCAGCAGTGAGTCGGGCAGGGCCCCCAATCAGCCCCAGCATTTT. Translated: CASSESGRAPNQPQHF.